Following are 24 T cell receptor beta chains from one sample sequenced in a study of T-cell reconstitution after alpha-beta-depleted transplantation in children. Construction of the TCRbeta library involved unique molecular identifiers. TCRdb passed the PCR reads through MiXCR, listing each CDR3 protein once. The sample holds under 850,000 distinct CDR3 sequences; over 10% are singletons and the top ten take 0.79%. The sample in question was PBMCs, obtained before TCRalphabeta/CD19-depleted stem cell transplant. The receptors derive from a girl aged 2 to 9 with congenital amegakaryocytic thrombocytopenia, due to receive a stem cell transplant.

This clonotype turned up a few times. V gene TRBV10-3 combines with J gene TRBJ1-1, with TRBD1 matching over 8 bases. V was clipped by 8 bases and J by 2 bases; unmatched bases: 7. Germline V gene lookup returns CDR1 ENHRY and CDR2 SYGVKD. The CDR3 has 14 amino acids. Written as DNA, the CDR3 is TGTGCCATCGTATCGGACAGGGCAAACACTGAAGCTTTCTTT. This sequence encodes CAIVSDRANTEAFF.

This clonotype was seen at least ten times. The genes are TRBV7-2 and TRBJ2-1; 7 bases are shared with TRBD2. The germline CDR1 and CDR2 sequences are SGHTA and FQGNSA. V shed 5 bases, J shed 4 bases, and the junction held 8 bases outside the gene matches. The CDR3 is 15 amino acids. The CDR3 bases are TGTGCCAGCAGCAATGGGGCTAGCGGTTACAATGAGCAGTTCTTC. Protein sequence: CASSNGASGYNEQFF. The full variable domain, with the rest looked up from reference TRBV7-2 and TRBJ2-1, is GAGVSQSPSNKVTEKGKDVELRCDPISGHTALYWYRQSLGQGLEFLIYFQGNSAPDKSGLPSDRFSAERTGGSVSTLTIQRTQQEDSAVYLCASSNGASGYNEQFFGPGTRLTVL.

This clonotype occurred a few times. The chain links TRBV20-1 to TRBJ2-1, with 11 nucleotides matching TRBD2. This CDR3 is built from 14 residues. Unmatched junction bases numbered 10, after V lost 6 bases and J lost 9 bases. CDR1 DFQATT and CDR2 SNEGSKA come from the germline V gene (reference sequence). The CDR3 is CSATYSGREGEQFF. The CDR3 DNA follows: TGCAGTGCAACCTATAGCGGGAGGGAGGGTGAGCAGTTCTTC.

Of note for this clonotype: This may be a read error, as it is one base from a much larger clone. This chain connects TRBV12-3 or TRBV12-4 to TRBJ2-5; 7 bases map to TRBD1. The CDR3 runs to 15 residues. V was pared by 6 bases and J by 4 bases, with 11 bases of the junction left unmatched. The CDR3 sequence: CASRNRGLFRETQYF. CDR3 coding DNA: TGTGCCAGCAGGAACAGGGGTTTGTTCCGAGAGACCCAGTACTTC.

At least ten counts were recorded for this clonotype. The chain employs TRBV20-1 and TRBJ2-7; 8 positions agree with TRBD2. This CDR3 is 16 amino acids long. Losses at the gene ends were 6 bases for V and 0 bases for J; bases not matched to a gene: 13. CDR1 is DFQATT and CDR2 is SNEGSKA in the germline V gene (reference sequence). The CDR3 region has the DNA TGCAGTGCAGGGGGGCGGGAGGTACGAAGCTCCTACGAGCAGTACTTC. It yields the protein CSAGGREVRSSYEQYF.

This clonotype was seen many times. The chain links TRBV12-5 to TRBJ2-7; TRBD1 matches at 8 bases. The CDR3 is 15 amino acids. V dropped 0 bases and J dropped 5; count of bases not matched to a gene: 6. Germline assignment: CDR1 LGHNT and CDR2 FRNRAP. The CDR3 loop reads CASGLVLAGGHEQYF. CDR3 DNA sequence: TGTGCTAGTGGTTTGGTACTGGCAGGGGGCCACGAGCAGTACTTC.

This clonotype was recorded many times. The gene calls are TRBV12-3 or TRBV12-4 and TRBJ1-1; D unresolved. V was clipped by 1 base and J by 4 bases, with 7 bases between them. This CDR3 has 13 amino acids. The CDR3 here is CASSLGDPTEAFF. The CDR3 DNA reads TGTGCCAGCAGTTTAGGTGACCCCACTGAAGCTTTCTTT.

This clonotype was counted many times. The chain joins TRBV20-1 to TRBJ2-7, with TRBD2 as a possible D gene (5 bases). Germline lookup yields CDR1 DFQATT and CDR2 SNEGSKA (reference sequence). The CDR3 covers 15 residues. Trimming took off 6 bases at V and 4 bases at J, with 22 bases between the two ends. CDR3 protein: CSALEGYSPLYEQYF. The CDR3 coding sequence is TGCAGTGCCCTTGAGGGCTATTCCCCTTTATACGAGCAGTACTTC.

V is TRBV7-6 and J is TRBJ2-4; the D gene is possibly TRBD2 (7 bases). V lost 5 bases to trimming and J lost 0 bases, with 17 bases between them. The CDR3 is 17 residues long. Looked up from germline, CDR1 is SGHVS and CDR2 is FNYEAQ. The CDR3 sequence is CASSPMGGRLAKNIQYF. The CDR3 nucleotides are TGTGCCAGCAGCCCCATGGGGGGGCGTTTAGCCAAAAACATTCAGTACTTC. Full variable domain (missing parts from reference TRBV7-6 and TRBJ2-4): GAGVSQSPRYKVTKRGQDVALRCDPISGHVSLYWYRQALGQGPEFLTYFNYEAQQDKSGLPNDRFSAERPEGSISTLTIQRTEQRDSAMYRCASSPMGGRLAKNIQYFGAGTRLSVL.

This clonotype was picked up many times. The chain couples TRBV9 to TRBJ2-7; D is unresolved. Trimming pared 0 bases from V and 4 bases from J, leaving 8 bases between. CDR1 SGDLS and CDR2 YYNGEE come from the germline V gene. The CDR3 is 13 amino acids. This CDR3 reads CASSVAPDYEQYF. The CDR3 DNA follows: TGTGCCAGCAGCGTAGCCCCAGATTACGAGCAGTACTTC.

In this sample, this clonotype turned up a few times. The chain uses TRBV20-1 and TRBJ2-1, with D perhaps matching TRBD2 (5 bases). In germline, CDR1 is DFQATT, CDR2 SNEGSKA (reference sequence). The CDR3 totals 13 residues. Between the trimmed V and J ends, which lost 8 bases and 10 bases, there was a span of 21 bases. The CDR3 DNA reads TGCAGTACCGACTACCCACGGACCTTGGAGCAGTTCTTC. It encodes CSTDYPRTLEQFF.

This chain links TRBV6-2 or TRBV6-3 with TRBJ2-7, with 7 bases that match TRBD1. V was pared by 7 bases and J by 5 bases, with 5 bases of the junction left unmatched. Germline V lookup: CDR1 MNHEY, CDR2 SVGEGT. The CDR3 spans 12 residues. CDR3 coding DNA: TGTGCCAGCAAGGATACAGGGGACGAGCAGTACTTC. Translating it yields CASKDTGDEQYF.

This clonotype has a handful of counts. The chain has TRBV11-2 and TRBJ2-7; 14 bases map to TRBD2. Germline-derived CDR1 and CDR2 are SGHAT and FQNNGV. Trimming cost V 5 bases and J 0 bases; bases outside gene matches: 3. This CDR3 is built from 16 residues. This chain's CDR3 is CASSKGLAGVSYEQYF. CDR3 in DNA: TGTGCCAGCAGCAAGGGACTAGCGGGGGTCTCCTACGAGCAGTACTTC.

This clonotype was found many times. The chain recombines TRBV12-3 or TRBV12-4 with TRBJ1-2; D not certain. The V end was cut by 5 bases, the J end by 5 bases, with 12 bases between. The CDR3 runs 13 residues. CDR3 sequence (DNA): TGTGCCAGCAGTAGGACCCTGGGGTATGGCTACACCTTC. It is translated as CASSRTLGYGYTF.

This clonotype came up many times. J is TRBJ1-2 and V is TRBV7-2, with D possibly being TRBD1 (5 bases). Between the trimmed V and J ends, which lost 4 bases and 7 bases, there was a span of 19 bases. Germline CDR1 is SGHTA and CDR2 is FQGNSA. The CDR3 totals 15 residues. The CDR3 sequence: CASSSSEGAGSGYTF. As DNA, the CDR3 is TGTGCCAGCAGCTCCAGTGAAGGGGCAGGTTCTGGCTACACCTTC.

CDR3 DNA sequence: TGTGCCAGCAGCGCGGACCCTTCATTGTCCACAGATACGCAGTATTTT. It specifies CASSADPSLSTDTQYF. The chain uses TRBV12-3 or TRBV12-4 and TRBJ2-3; D gene unclear. V was trimmed by 6 bases and J by 2 bases, leaving 18 bases between them. The CDR3 totals 16 residues.

There are a few counts of this clonotype. The V call is TRBV20-1, the J call TRBJ2-1; 8 nucleotides align to TRBD1. Per germline, CDR1 DFQATT and CDR2 SNEGSKA (reference sequence). After removal of 5 bases from V and 4 bases from J, the junction contained 4 bases not matched to a gene. CDR3 size: 13 residues. CDR3 sequence (DNA): TGCAGTGCTCAGGGGGCTGATTACAATGAGCAGTTCTTC. Its protein product is CSAQGADYNEQFF.

This clonotype was observed at least ten times. The J gene is TRBJ2-7, the V gene TRBV10-3, with D tentatively TRBD2 (6 bases). V was shortened by 7 bases and J by 4 bases, with 14 bases between the two germline ends. The germline V gene encodes CDR1 ENHRY and CDR2 SYGVKD. The CDR3 is 13 residues long. CDR3 coding DNA: TGTGCCATCATGGCGGGACGGGATTACGAGCAGTACTTC. It encodes CAIMAGRDYEQYF.

This clonotype appeared many times. V gene TRBV20-1 combines with J gene TRBJ2-7; 8 positions match TRBD2. Germline CDR1 and CDR2: DFQATT and SNEGSKA (reference sequence). The V and J ends lost 0 bases and 5 bases, in that order; junction bases with no gene match: 9. The CDR3 extends over 15 amino acids. CDR3 residues: CSAREAREGINEQYF. The CDR3 DNA sequence: TGCAGTGCTAGAGAGGCTCGGGAGGGGATTAACGAGCAGTACTTC.

This rearrangement joins TRBV7-6 to TRBJ2-3, with 11 bases aligning to TRBD2. Germline lookup yields CDR1 SGHVS and CDR2 FNYEAQ. Unmatched junction bases numbered 5, after V lost 5 bases and J lost 1 base. This CDR3 contains 16 residues. The CDR3 DNA reads as TGTGCCAGCAGCCCCCTACTAGCGGGAGGCACAGATACGCAGTATTTT. Encoded protein: CASSPLLAGGTDTQYF.

In this sample, this clonotype turned up a few times. This chain connects TRBV20-1 to TRBJ2-3; D is ambiguous. The CDR3 consists of 13 residues. V was shortened by 1 base and J by 4 bases, with 9 bases between the two germline ends. Germline V gene sequence: CDR1 DFQATT, CDR2 SNEGSKA (reference sequence). The chain's CDR3 is CSARGGRSDTQYF. CDR3 nucleotide sequence: TGCAGTGCTAGAGGAGGCAGGTCAGATACGCAGTATTTT.

For this clonotype: Since a much larger clone is just one base distant, this may be a read error. The V and J genes are TRBV29-1 and TRBJ2-1, with 7 bases lining up with TRBD2. V was pared by 3 bases and J by 15 bases, with 11 bases of the junction left unmatched. The CDR3 runs 12 residues. Looked up from germline, CDR1 is SQVTM and CDR2 is ANQGSEA. DNA of the CDR3: TGCAGCGTTGACCTAGCGGCCTCCCAGCTGTTCTTC. This encodes CSVDLAASQLFF.

The rearrangement joins TRBV11-2 to TRBJ2-7, with TRBD2 matching 16 bases. Germline CDR1 is SGHAT and CDR2 is FQNNGV. V shed 4 bases and J 1 base; nucleotides not matched to a gene: 7. The CDR3 covers 18 residues. CDR3 sequence (DNA): TGTGCCAGCAGCTCAGGGACTAGCGGGAGGGCTGTGTCCTACGAGCAGTACTTC. Translation gives CASSSGTSGRAVSYEQYF.

The rearrangement joins TRBV20-1 to TRBJ2-2; 10 bases map to TRBD2. The length of the CDR3 is 16 residues. The germline CDR1 and CDR2 sequences are DFQATT and SNEGSKA (reference sequence). Unmatched junction bases numbered 6, after V lost 2 bases and J lost 3 bases. CDR3 sequence: CSARTSGTHYTGELFF. The CDR3, as DNA: TGCAGTGCTAGAACTAGCGGGACCCACTACACCGGGGAGCTGTTTTTT.